A single sample gave rise to the 6 T cell receptor beta chains below, sequenced in a study of T cells in Graves' hyperthyroidism and ophthalmopathy. Amplification of TCR beta CDR3 regions was performed using RNA transcripts as template. Primed by the HTBI set, a first-round RT-PCR was run on the TCR CDR3. TCRdb reanalysed the multiplex PCR reads using MiXCR and keeps one entry per CDR3 protein. The table records 600,000 or so distinct CDR3 sequences, more than 12% of them present only once. The specimen was blood. These receptors all stem from a woman aged 45-65 years with Graves' ophthalmopathy.

This clonotype came up a few times. The gene calls are TRBV7-9 and TRBJ2-5, with 7 nucleotides matching TRBD2. The CDR3 covers 13 residues. The junction had 9 bases not matched to a gene; V was cut back by 5 bases and J by 9 bases. Germline values: CDR1 SEHNR, CDR2 FQNEAQ (reference sequence). In DNA form, the CDR3 reads TGTGCCAGCAGCCTCGGGGGAGGGGAGGCCCAGTACTTC. As protein: CASSLGGGEAQYF.

This clonotype was counted ten times or more. The chain employs TRBV28 and TRBJ2-7; 7 bases are shared with TRBD2. Trimming at V came to 0 bases and at J to 2 bases, leaving 4 bases not matched to a gene. There are 15 residues in the CDR3. CDR1 and CDR2 (germline): MDHEN, SYDVKM. The CDR3 DNA follows: TGTGCCAGCAGTTTATGGGGGAGGGCAACCTACGAGCAGTACTTC. This translates into CASSLWGRATYEQYF.

The chain is built from TRBV7-9 and TRBJ2-7; 8 bases are a match to TRBD1. Germline CDR1 and CDR2: SEHNR and FQNEAQ (reference sequence). This CDR3 has 16 amino acids. V was pared by 3 bases and J by 0 bases, with 7 bases of the junction left unmatched. In nucleotides, the CDR3 is TGTGCCAGCAGCTTCGATCAGGGGGCAAGCTCCTACGAGCAGTACTTC. Amino acid sequence: CASSFDQGASSYEQYF. The entire variable domain, with the rest obtained from reference TRBV7-9 and TRBJ2-7, is as follows: DTGVSQNPRHKITKRGQNVTFRCDPISEHNRLYWYRQTLGQGPEFLTYFQNEAQLEKSRLLSDRFSAERPKGSFSTLEIQRTEQGDSAMYLCASSFDQGASSYEQYFGPGTRLTVT.

A few counts support this clonotype. CDR3 sequence (DNA): TGTGCCAGCAGTCGGACAGGGAAGTTTCAGCCCCAGCATTTT. Its protein is CASSRTGKFQPQHF. The chain links TRBV27 to TRBJ1-5, with 8 bases lining up with TRBD1. CDR1 is MNHEY, CDR2 SMNVEV, per germline (reference sequence). This CDR3 is built from 14 residues. The J segment lost 6 bases and the V segment lost 5 bases, leaving 6 bases of the junction unmatched.

This clonotype was seen repeatedly, ten times or more. The chain employs TRBV3-1 and TRBJ1-1; 7 bases are shared with TRBD1. There are 13 residues in the CDR3. V was clipped by 3 bases and J by 6 bases; unmatched bases: 4. CDR1 is LGHDT, CDR2 YNNKEL, per germline (reference sequence). In DNA, the CDR3 is TGTGCCAGCAGCCACTCTGACAGGGCTGAAGCTTTCTTT. Its protein is CASSHSDRAEAFF.

This clonotype was counted ten times or more. This chain connects TRBV6-6 to TRBJ2-3; possible D gene TRBD2, 5 bases. CDR1 is MNHNY and CDR2 is SVGAGI in the germline V gene (reference sequence). Trimming pared 0 bases from V and 2 bases from J, leaving 12 bases between. The CDR3 loop spans 16 amino acids. The CDR3 sequence is CASSYSAMEATDTQYF. CDR3 DNA sequence: TGTGCCAGCAGTTACTCTGCTATGGAGGCCACAGATACGCAGTATTTT.